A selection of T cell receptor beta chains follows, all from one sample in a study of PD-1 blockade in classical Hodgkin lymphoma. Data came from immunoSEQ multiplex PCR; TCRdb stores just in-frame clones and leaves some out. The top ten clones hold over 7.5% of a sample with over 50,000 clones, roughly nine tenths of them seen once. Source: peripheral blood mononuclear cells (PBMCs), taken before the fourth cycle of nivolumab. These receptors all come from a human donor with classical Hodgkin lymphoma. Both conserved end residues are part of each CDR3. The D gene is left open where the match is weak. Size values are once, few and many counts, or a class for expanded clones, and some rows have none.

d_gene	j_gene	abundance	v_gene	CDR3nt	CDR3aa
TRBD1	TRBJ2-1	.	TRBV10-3	TGTGCCATCACGCCGGACAGGGTGGGCAATGAGCAGTTCTTC	CAITPDRVGNEQFF
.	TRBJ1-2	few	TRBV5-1	TGCGCCAGCAGCTTGGAGCAGGCCGGCTATGGCTACACCTTC	CASSLEQAGYGYTF
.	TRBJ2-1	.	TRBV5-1	TGCGCCAGCAGCTTGGGGGACAATGAGCAGTTCTTC	CASSLGDNEQFF
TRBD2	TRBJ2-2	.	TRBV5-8	TGTGCCAGCAGCCACCTAGCGGGGGCCGCGAACACCGGGGAGCTGTTTTTT	CASSHLAGAANTGELFF
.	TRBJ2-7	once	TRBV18	TGTGCCAGCTCACAGGGAAGGGGGGACTCCTACGAGCAGTACTTC	CASSQGRGDSYEQYF
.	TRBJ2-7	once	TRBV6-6	TGTGCCAGCCAACTGACAACCCTCTACGAGCAGTACTTC	CASQLTTLYEQYF
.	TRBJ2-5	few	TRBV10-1	TGCGCCAGCAGTGAGTCGTACGGAGGGAGTATGGAGACCCAGTACTTC	CASSESYGGSMETQYF
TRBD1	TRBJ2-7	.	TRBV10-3	TGTGCCATCAGTGAGCTCAGGGGGCAGAGGTACGAGCAGTACTTC	CAISELRGQRYEQYF
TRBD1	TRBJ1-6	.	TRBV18	TGTGCCAGCTCCACCGGGACAGGGGCCTCACCCCTCCACTTT	CASSTGTGASPLHF
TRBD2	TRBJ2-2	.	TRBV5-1	TGCGCCAGCAGCCTGGGGAGGGAAGGTAGCGGGGAGCTGTTTTTT	CASSLGREGSGELFF
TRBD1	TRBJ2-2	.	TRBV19	TGTGCCAGCCAGGGACAGGGACCCACCGGGGAGCTGTTTTTT	CASQGQGPTGELFF
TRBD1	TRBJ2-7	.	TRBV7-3	TGTGCCAGCAGCCCGACAGGGGGCGAGCAGTACTTC	CASSPTGGEQYF